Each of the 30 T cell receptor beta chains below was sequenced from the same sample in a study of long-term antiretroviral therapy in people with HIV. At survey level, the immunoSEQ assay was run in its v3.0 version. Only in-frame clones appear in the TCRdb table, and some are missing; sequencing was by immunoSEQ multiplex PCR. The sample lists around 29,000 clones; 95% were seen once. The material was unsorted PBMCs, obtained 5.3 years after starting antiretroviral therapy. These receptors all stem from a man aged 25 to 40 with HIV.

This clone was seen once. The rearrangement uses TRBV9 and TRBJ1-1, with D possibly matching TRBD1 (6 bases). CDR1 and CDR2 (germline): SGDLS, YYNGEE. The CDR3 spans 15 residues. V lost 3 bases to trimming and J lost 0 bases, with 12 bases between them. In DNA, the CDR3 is TGTGCCAGCAGCGCCCCGGGACAAGTGAACACTGAAGCTTTCTTT. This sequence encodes CASSAPGQVNTEAFF.

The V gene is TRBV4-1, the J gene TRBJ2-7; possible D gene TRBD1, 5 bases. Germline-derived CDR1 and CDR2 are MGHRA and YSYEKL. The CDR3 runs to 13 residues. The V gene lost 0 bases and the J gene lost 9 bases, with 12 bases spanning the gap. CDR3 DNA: TGCGCCAGCAGCCAAGAGGGCAGGGAAACGCAGTACTTC. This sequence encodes CASSQEGRETQYF.

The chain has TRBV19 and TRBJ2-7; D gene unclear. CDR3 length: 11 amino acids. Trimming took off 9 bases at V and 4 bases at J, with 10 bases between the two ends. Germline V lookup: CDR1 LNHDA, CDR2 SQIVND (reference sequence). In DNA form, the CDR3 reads TGTGCCAGCGGGTGGGTTTACGAGCAGTACTTC. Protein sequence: CASGWVYEQYF. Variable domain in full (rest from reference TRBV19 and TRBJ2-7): DGGITQSPKYLFRKEGQNVTLSCEQNLNHDAMYWYRQDPGQGLRLIYYSQIVNDFQKGDIAEGYSVSREKKESFPLTVTSAQKNPTAFYLCASGWVYEQYFGPGTRLTVT.

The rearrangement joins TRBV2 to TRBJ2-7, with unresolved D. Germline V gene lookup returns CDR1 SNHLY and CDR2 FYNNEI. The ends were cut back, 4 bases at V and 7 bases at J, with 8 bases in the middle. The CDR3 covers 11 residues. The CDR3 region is CASSVGLEQYF. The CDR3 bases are TGTGCCAGCAGTGTCGGGTTGGAGCAGTACTTC.

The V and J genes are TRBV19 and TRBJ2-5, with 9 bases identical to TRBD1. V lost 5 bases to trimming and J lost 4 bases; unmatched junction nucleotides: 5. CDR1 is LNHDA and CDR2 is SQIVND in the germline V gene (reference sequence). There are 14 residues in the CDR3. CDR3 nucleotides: TGTGCCAGTAGTTCCACAGGGGGCGTAGAGACCCAGTACTTC. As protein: CASSSTGGVETQYF. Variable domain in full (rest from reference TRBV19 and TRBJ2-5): DGGITQSPKYLFRKEGQNVTLSCEQNLNHDAMYWYRQDPGQGLRLIYYSQIVNDFQKGDIAEGYSVSREKKESFPLTVTSAQKNPTAFYLCASSSTGGVETQYFGPGTRLLVL.

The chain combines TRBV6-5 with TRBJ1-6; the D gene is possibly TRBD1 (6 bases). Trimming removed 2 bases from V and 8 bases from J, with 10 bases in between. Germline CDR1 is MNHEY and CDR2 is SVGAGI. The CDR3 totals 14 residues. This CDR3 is CASSYSDRYSPLHF. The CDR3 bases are TGTGCCAGCAGTTACAGCGACAGGTATTCACCCCTCCACTTT.

The DNA of the CDR3 is TGTGCCAGCTCACCACATAGGCTCGGGACAGTCCAAGAGACCCAGTACTTC. Translated, it gives CASSPHRLGTVQETQYF. The chain couples TRBV18 to TRBJ2-5, with 7 bases fitting TRBD1. This CDR3 comprises 17 residues. Germline V CDR1 and CDR2: KGHSH, LQKENI. V lost 1 base to trimming and J lost 1 base; unmatched junction nucleotides: 9.

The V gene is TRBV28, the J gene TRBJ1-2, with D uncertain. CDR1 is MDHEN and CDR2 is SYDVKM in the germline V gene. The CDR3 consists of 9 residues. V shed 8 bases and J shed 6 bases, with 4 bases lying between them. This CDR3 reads CASGDGYTF. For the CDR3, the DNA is TGTGCCAGCGGCGATGGCTACACCTTC.

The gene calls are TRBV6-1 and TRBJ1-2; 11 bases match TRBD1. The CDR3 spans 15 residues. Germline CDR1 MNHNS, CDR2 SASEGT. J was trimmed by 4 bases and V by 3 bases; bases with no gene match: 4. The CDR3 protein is CASSEVDRGPYGYTF. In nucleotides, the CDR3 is TGTGCCAGCAGTGAGGTGGACAGGGGGCCCTATGGCTACACCTTC.

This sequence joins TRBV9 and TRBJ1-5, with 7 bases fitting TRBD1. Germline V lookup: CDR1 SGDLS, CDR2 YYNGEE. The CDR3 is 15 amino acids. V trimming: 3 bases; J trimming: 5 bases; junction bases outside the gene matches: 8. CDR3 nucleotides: TGTGCCAGCAGCGCAAGAGGGACAGCGGATCAGCCCCAGCATTTT. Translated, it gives CASSARGTADQPQHF.

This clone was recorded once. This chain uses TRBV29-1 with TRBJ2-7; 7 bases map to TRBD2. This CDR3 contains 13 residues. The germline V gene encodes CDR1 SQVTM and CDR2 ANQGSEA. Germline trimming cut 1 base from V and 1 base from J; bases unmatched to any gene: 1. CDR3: CSVEGGGSYEQYF. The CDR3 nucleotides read TGCAGCGTTGAAGGGGGGGGTTCCTACGAGCAGTACTTC.

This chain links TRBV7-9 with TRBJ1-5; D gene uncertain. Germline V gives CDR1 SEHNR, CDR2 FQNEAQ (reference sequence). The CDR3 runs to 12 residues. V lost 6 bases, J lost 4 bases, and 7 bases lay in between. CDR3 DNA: TGTGCCAGCAGAGATAAAAATCAGCCCCAGCATTTT. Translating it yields CASRDKNQPQHF.

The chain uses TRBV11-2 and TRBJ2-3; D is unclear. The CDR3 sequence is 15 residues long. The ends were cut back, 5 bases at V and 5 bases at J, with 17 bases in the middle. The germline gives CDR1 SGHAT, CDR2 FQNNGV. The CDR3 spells CASSPWRMLGDTQYF. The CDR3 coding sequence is TGTGCCAGCAGCCCCTGGCGGATGCTGGGAGATACGCAGTATTTT.

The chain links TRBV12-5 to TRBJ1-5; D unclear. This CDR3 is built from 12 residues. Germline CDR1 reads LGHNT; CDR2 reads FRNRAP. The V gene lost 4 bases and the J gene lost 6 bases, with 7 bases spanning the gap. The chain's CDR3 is CASGYRLQPQHF. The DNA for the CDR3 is TGTGCTAGTGGTTACAGACTTCAGCCCCAGCATTTT.

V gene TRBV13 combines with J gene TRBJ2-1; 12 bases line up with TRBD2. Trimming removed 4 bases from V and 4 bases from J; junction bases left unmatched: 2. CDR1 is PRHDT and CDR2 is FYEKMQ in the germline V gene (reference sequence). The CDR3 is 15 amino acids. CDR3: CASSSGTSGYNEQFF. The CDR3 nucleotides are TGTGCCAGCAGCTCCGGGACTAGCGGGTACAATGAGCAGTTCTTC.

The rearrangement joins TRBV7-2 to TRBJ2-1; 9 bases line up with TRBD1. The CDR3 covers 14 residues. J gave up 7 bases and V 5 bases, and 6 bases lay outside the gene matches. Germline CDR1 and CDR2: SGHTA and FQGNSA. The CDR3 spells CASSTGQGTNEQFF. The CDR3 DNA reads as TGTGCCAGCAGCACGGGACAGGGAACGAATGAGCAGTTCTTC.

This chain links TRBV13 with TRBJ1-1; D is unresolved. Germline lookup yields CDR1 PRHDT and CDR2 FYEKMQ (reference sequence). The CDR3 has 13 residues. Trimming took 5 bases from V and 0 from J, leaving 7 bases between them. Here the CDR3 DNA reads TGTGCCAGCAGCATACAGCTGAACACTGAAGCTTTCTTT. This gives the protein CASSIQLNTEAFF.

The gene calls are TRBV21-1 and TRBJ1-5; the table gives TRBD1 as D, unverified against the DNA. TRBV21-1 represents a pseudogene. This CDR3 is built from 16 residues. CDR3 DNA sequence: TGTGCCAGCAGCAAAGGCCAGGGAAGGGACAATCAGCCCCAGCATTTT. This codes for CASSKGQGRDNQPQHF.

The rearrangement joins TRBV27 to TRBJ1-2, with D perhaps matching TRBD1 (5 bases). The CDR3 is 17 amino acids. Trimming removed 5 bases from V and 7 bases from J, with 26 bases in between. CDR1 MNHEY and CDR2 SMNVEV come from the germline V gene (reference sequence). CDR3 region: CASSRDRSWDGTRGYTF. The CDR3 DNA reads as TGTGCCAGCAGTAGGGATAGATCGTGGGACGGGACTCGTGGCTACACCTTC.

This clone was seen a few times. The CDR3 DNA reads TGTGCCAGCAGCCCTGCCACCGAGACAGGGAAGGCCTACGAGCAGTACTTC. It encodes CASSPATETGKAYEQYF. The chain links TRBV28 to TRBJ2-7; 7 bases fit TRBD1. CDR1 is MDHEN and CDR2 is SYDVKM in the germline V gene. V gave up 6 bases and J gave up 2 bases; unmatched junction bases: 16. The CDR3 has 17 residues.

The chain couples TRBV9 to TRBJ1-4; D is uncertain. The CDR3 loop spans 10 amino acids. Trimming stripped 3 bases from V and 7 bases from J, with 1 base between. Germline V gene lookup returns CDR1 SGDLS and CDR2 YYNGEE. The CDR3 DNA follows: TGTGCCAGCAGCGGTGAAAAACTGTTTTTT. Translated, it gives CASSGEKLFF.

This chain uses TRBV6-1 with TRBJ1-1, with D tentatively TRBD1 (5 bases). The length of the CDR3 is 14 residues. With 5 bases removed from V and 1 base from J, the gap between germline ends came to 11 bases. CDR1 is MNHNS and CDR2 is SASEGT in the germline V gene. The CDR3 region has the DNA TGTGCCAGCAGTACCCCGGGGGGGAACACTGAAGCTTTCTTT. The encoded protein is CASSTPGGNTEAFF.

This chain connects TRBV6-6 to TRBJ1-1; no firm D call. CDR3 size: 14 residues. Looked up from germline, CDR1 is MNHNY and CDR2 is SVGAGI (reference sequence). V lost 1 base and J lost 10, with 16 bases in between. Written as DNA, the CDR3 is TGTGCCAGCAGTTACTGGGTAACTCTCACCGGAGCTTTCTTT. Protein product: CASSYWVTLTGAFF.

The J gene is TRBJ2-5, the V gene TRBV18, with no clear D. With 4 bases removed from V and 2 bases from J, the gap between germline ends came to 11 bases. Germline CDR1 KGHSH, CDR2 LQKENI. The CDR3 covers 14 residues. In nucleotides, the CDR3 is TGTGCCAGCTCACATTACGACTTGCAAGAGACCCAGTACTTC. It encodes CASSHYDLQETQYF.

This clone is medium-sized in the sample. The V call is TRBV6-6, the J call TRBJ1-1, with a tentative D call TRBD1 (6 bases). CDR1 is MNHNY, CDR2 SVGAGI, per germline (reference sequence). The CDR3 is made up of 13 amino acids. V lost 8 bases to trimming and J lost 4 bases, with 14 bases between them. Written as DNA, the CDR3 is TGTGCCAGCGGAGGGAGGGGGGGCACTGAAGCTTTCTTT. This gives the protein CASGGRGGTEAFF.

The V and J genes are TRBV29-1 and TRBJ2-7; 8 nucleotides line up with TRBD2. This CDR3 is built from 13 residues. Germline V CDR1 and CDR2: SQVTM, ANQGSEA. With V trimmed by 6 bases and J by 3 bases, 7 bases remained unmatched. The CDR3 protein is CSVALSGSYEQYF. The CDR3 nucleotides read TGCAGCGTCGCCTTGAGCGGGAGCTACGAGCAGTACTTC.

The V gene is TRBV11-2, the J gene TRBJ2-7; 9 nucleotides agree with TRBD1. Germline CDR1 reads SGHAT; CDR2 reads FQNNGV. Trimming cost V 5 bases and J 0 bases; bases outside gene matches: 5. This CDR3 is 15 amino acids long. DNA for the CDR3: TGTGCCAGCAGCATAACAGGGGGCTCCTCCTACGAGCAGTACTTC. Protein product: CASSITGGSSYEQYF.

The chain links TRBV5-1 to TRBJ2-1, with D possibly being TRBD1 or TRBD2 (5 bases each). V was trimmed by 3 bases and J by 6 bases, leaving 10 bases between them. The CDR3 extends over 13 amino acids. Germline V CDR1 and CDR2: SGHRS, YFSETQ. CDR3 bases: TGCGCCAGCAGCTCGGGACCGTTCAATGAGCAGTTCTTC. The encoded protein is CASSSGPFNEQFF.

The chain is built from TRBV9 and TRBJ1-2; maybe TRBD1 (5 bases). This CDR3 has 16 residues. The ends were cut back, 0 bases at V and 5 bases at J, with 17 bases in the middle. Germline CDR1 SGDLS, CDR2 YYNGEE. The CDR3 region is CASSVEGTLKGYGYTF. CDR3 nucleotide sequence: TGTGCCAGCAGCGTAGAAGGGACCCTGAAGGGATATGGCTACACCTTC.

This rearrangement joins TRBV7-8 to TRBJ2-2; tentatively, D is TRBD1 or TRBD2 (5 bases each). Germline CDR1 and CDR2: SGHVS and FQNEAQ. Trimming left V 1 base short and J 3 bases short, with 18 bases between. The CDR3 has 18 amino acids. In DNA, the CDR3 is TGTGCCAGCAGCTTAGGTGGCTTCGGGCTGGGGGACACCGGGGAGCTGTTTTTT. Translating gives CASSLGGFGLGDTGELFF.